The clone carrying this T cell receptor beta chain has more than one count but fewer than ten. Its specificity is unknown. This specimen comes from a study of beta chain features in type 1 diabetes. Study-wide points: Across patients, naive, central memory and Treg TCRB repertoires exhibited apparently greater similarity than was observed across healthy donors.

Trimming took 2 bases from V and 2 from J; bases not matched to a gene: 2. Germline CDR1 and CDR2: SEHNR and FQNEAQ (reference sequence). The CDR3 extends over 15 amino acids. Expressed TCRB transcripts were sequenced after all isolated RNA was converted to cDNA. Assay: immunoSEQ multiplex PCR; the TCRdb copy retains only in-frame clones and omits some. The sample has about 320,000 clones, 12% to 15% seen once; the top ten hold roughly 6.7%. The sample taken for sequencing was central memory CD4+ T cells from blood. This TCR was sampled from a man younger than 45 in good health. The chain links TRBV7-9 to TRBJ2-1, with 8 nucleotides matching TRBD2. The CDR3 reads CASSLPGGAYNEQFF. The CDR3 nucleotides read TGTGCCAGCAGCTTACCCGGGGGGGCCTACAATGAGCAGTTCTTC.